This T cell receptor beta chain was observed in a study of sequential checkpoint blockade in melanoma. About the research overall: After both sequences, patients received maintenance nivolumab.

Here immunoSEQ multiplex PCR was the method, and the copy in TCRdb shows in-frame clones only, minus some. The sample lists more than 10,000 clones, roughly 65% occurring once. Treatment noted: randomized to nivolumab then ipilimumab (arm A) or the reverse (arm B). DNA-damaging chemotherapy had not been given to any patient beforehand. PBMC sorting kept live CD3+CD8+ cells without CD19 or CD56. Germline lookup yields CDR1 LNHDA and CDR2 SQIVND (reference sequence). Losses at the gene ends were 5 bases for V and 5 bases for J; bases not matched to a gene: 6. The CDR3 is 13 amino acids. The sequences come from CD8+ T cells sorted from blood (inferred from file names), collected from a patient given nivolumab and ipilimumab in sequence. The TCR comes from a human donor with melanoma. The chain carries TRBV19 and TRBJ2-7, with 7 bases matching TRBD2. CDR3 sequence (DNA): TGTGCCAGTAGTGGACTAGAGAGGGACGAGCAGTACTTC. It encodes CASSGLERDEQYF.